This T cell receptor (beta chain) was observed in a study of cytomegalovirus exposure and HLA in healthy donors. Study overall: HLA-typed donors were the source of 83 million or so unique TCRs, which an early data release held. General study points: Common viral pathogens seemed to be connected with several of the most significant clusters, according to a later analysis. Earlier analysis found most TCR beta V segments productive about 90% or about 30% of the time. In a later analysis, HLA-C alleles had the fewest associated TCRs, DRB1 alleles the most.

This CDR3 spans 18 amino acids. Germline V lookup: CDR1 SEHNR, CDR2 FQNEAQ (reference sequence). With 5 bases clipped from V and 0 bases from J, the junction kept 12 bases outside the gene matches. Primers included in the PCR were 60 Vbeta and 13 Jbeta primers. Clones were read by immunoSEQ multiplex PCR, and TCRdb kept only the in-frame ones, dropping some. The sample has about 140,000 clones, 75% to 80% seen once. A note on this clone: Its antigen remains unidentified.

The rearrangement links TRBV7-9 to TRBJ1-1, with 10 bases that match TRBD1. Sequenced: PBMCs. This receptor was identified in a woman between 18 and 30 years old in good health and CMV-seropositive. CDR3 in amino acids: CASSTRDRGQGMNTEAFF. CDR3 sequence (DNA): TGTGCCAGCAGCACCCGGGACAGGGGACAAGGCATGAACACTGAAGCTTTCTTT.